Listed below are T cell receptor beta chains from one sample, sequenced in a study of patients and donors after allogeneic stem cell transplantation. Using its own MiXCR run on the RT-PCR reads, TCRdb lists one record per CDR3 protein. This table has about 960,000 distinct CDR3 sequences, 15% to 20% appearing once. Sequenced input: blood, either unsorted or a sorted T cell fraction (not recorded which). The origin of the receptors is a human donor who was either an allogeneic HSCT recipient or a stem cell or donor lymphocyte infusion donor (not recorded which). It is not recorded whose cells these are; they may come from a transplant donor. CDR3s include the opening cysteine and the closing phenylalanine or tryptophan. Each record gives: V gene, clone size, J gene, D gene, CDR3 DNA, CDR3 protein. D genes are given only for firm matches. For some rows the clone size is stated as once, few or many, or as a class when expanded; others skip it.

TRBV20-1	.	TRBJ2-7	TRBD2	TGCAGTGCTAGGAGCGGGAGCTTCCACGAGCAGTACTTC	CSARSGSFHEQYF
TRBV5-1	few	TRBJ1-2	.	TGCGCCAGCAGCTTGGCGGGGGCCTCCTATGGCTACACCTTC	CASSLAGASYGYTF
TRBV9	.	TRBJ2-1	TRBD2	TGTGCCAGCAGTCCTACTAGCGAGGTCAATGAGCAGTTCTTC	CASSPTSEVNEQFF
TRBV7-6	once	TRBJ1-1	.	TGTGCCAGCAGCTCAGGGGATAACACTGAAGCTTTCTTT	CASSSGDNTEAFF
TRBV6-2/TRBV6-3	.	TRBJ1-1	.	TGTGCCAGCAGTTACAACGTGGGTGCGGGGAACACTGAAGCTTTCTTT	CASSYNVGAGNTEAFF
TRBV25-1	few	TRBJ2-5	.	TGTGCCAGCAAGGGAGGTGGAGAGACCCAGTACTTC	CASKGGGETQYF
TRBV2	.	TRBJ2-1	TRBD1	TGTGCCTGCACGGGACAGGGTCTCAACAATGAGCAGTTCTTC	CACTGQGLNNEQFF
TRBV6-1	few	TRBJ2-2	.	TGTGCCAGCAGCCATTTACCGGGACGTAGGAACACCGGGGAGCTGTTTTTT	CASSHLPGRRNTGELFF
TRBV7-2	few	TRBJ2-7	.	TGTGCCAGCATGGGGGGTTACGAGCAGTACTTC	CASMGGYEQYF
TRBV5-1	many	TRBJ2-3	.	TGCGCCAGCAGCCCCGCGGACGCTACGCAGTATTTT	CASSPADATQYF
TRBV7-2	few	TRBJ2-5	TRBD2	TGTGCCAGCAGCCAAGGCATCGGGGGGAGTGGAGAGACCCAGTACTTC	CASSQGIGGSGETQYF
TRBV20-1	.	TRBJ1-4	.	TGCAGTGCCCTTACAGGAACTAATGAAAAACTGTTTTTT	CSALTGTNEKLFF
TRBV12-3/TRBV12-4	few	TRBJ2-7	.	TGTGCCACCTCCCGAGCCTCCCGCTACGAGCAGTACTTC	CATSRASRYEQYF
TRBV6-5	many	TRBJ1-1	.	TGTGCCAGCAGTTACGGTACTGAAGCTTTCTTT	CASSYGTEAFF
TRBV29-1	few	TRBJ2-7	TRBD2	TGCAGCGTCGAAGGGGGTCTAGCGGGAGTCGGGGACGAGCAGTACTTC	CSVEGGLAGVGDEQYF
TRBV11-2	.	TRBJ2-2	.	TGTGCCAGCAGCTTAGCCCTTAACGGGGAGCTGTTTTTT	CASSLALNGELFF
TRBV6-4	.	TRBJ2-1	TRBD2	TGTGCCAGCAGTGACTCTGGGCTAGCGGGAGGGCGGAATGAGCAGTTCTTC	CASSDSGLAGGRNEQFF
TRBV6-2/TRBV6-3	.	TRBJ2-7	TRBD2	TGTGCCAGCACTCAAAGCGGGGGCCTATTCTACGAGCAGTACTTC	CASTQSGGLFYEQYF
TRBV14	many	TRBJ2-1	TRBD2	TGTGCCAGCAGCCAACTGCCGGGACTATCAAACAATGAGCAGTTCTTC	CASSQLPGLSNNEQFF
TRBV7-8	.	TRBJ2-7	.	TGTGCCAGCAGCCGGAGGCCGGCCCTCGGGGAGAAGCTGGACGAGCAGTACTTC	CASSRRPALGEKLDEQYF
TRBV20-1	.	TRBJ1-1	.	TGCAGTGCTAGAGATAAGGCCACCATTGAAGCTTTCTTT	CSARDKATIEAFF
TRBV28	.	TRBJ2-3	TRBD2	TGTGCCAGCACCTCGGCGGGGGAAAGCACAGATACGCAGTATTTT	CASTSAGESTDTQYF
TRBV12-3/TRBV12-4	few	TRBJ2-7	TRBD2	TGTGCCAGCGGTAATCTAGCGGGAGGCCTCGGGGAGCAGTACTTC	CASGNLAGGLGEQYF
TRBV7-9	few	TRBJ2-1	.	TGTGCCAGCACCTTAGTTAAGGGGAACAATGAGCAGTTCTTC	CASTLVKGNNEQFF
TRBV30	.	TRBJ2-2	TRBD1	TGTGCCTCGACAGGGATATTAAACACCGGGGAGCTGTTTTTT	CASTGILNTGELFF
TRBV28	many	TRBJ1-2	.	TGTGCCAGCAGAACAGCCTACTATGGCTACACCTTC	CASRTAYYGYTF
TRBV18	.	TRBJ1-1	.	TGTGCCAGCTCACCCCCTATACTAAACACTGAAGCTTTCTTT	CASSPPILNTEAFF
TRBV20-1	.	TRBJ2-7	TRBD2	TGCAGTGCTAGAGATTCCGCGGGAGGGCCGTACTACGAGCAGTACTTC	CSARDSAGGPYYEQYF
TRBV12-3/TRBV12-4	many	TRBJ1-1	TRBD1	TGTGCCAGCAGAGAAGACAGGGGGCTGAATGAAGCTTTCTTT	CASREDRGLNEAFF
TRBV11-2	.	TRBJ2-7	.	TGTGCCAGCAGCTCCCTACGATCAATTCCGGGGTCCATGCTCTACGAGCAGTACTTC	CASSSLRSIPGSMLYEQYF
TRBV12-3/TRBV12-4	many	TRBJ1-6	TRBD1	TGTGCCAGCAGCACGGGGACAGGGAGAGTGGGTTCACCCCTCCACTTT	CASSTGTGRVGSPLHF
TRBV30	.	TRBJ2-1	TRBD2	TGTGCCTGGAACTTACTAGCGGGGAGATACAATGAGCAGTTCTTC	CAWNLLAGRYNEQFF
TRBV5-1	few	TRBJ2-1	TRBD2	TGCGCCAGCAGCTTGGAAGGTAGCGGGAACAATGAGCAGTTCTTC	CASSLEGSGNNEQFF
TRBV7-3	.	TRBJ2-7	.	TGTGCCAGCAGCCCGGCGGTTTCTTTCGAGCAGTACTTC	CASSPAVSFEQYF
TRBV7-6	.	TRBJ1-1	.	TGTGCCAGCAGCTTAGAGGTCAGGGGATTGAACACTGAAGCTTTCTTT	CASSLEVRGLNTEAFF
TRBV25-1	.	TRBJ2-7	.	TGTGCCAGCAGTGAAGGAGTAGGCAGGGGCGACGAGCAGTACTTC	CASSEGVGRGDEQYF
TRBV18	.	TRBJ2-7	TRBD1	TGTGCCAGCTCACCCCGGACAGGGGTACTGGAGCAGTACTTC	CASSPRTGVLEQYF
TRBV25-1	.	TRBJ2-7	TRBD1	TGTGCCAGCACCTCAACCAGGGGGCGATACGAGCAGTACTTC	CASTSTRGRYEQYF
TRBV9	many	TRBJ2-7	.	TGTGCCAGCAGCGTAGCCCCCCTGGGCACGTACGAGCAGTACTTC	CASSVAPLGTYEQYF
TRBV5-1	few	TRBJ2-7	TRBD1	TGCGCCAGCAGCACGGAGGGACAGGGTCCCTACGAGCAGTACTTC	CASSTEGQGPYEQYF
TRBV4-2	.	TRBJ1-4	TRBD1	TGTGCCAGCAGCACCCGGACGACAGGGGGGAATAATGAAAAACTGTTTTTT	CASSTRTTGGNNEKLFF
TRBV12-3/TRBV12-4	few	TRBJ2-1	.	TGTGCCAGCAGCCTTACGACTAGCTCCTACAATGAGCAGTTCTTC	CASSLTTSSYNEQFF
TRBV29-1	.	TRBJ1-4	.	TGCAGCGTTACAGGGTCTACTAATGAAAAACTGTTTTTT	CSVTGSTNEKLFF
TRBV12-3/TRBV12-4	.	TRBJ2-1	TRBD1	TGTGCCAGCAGTTTTTCGGACAGGAGCAATGAGCAGTTCTTC	CASSFSDRSNEQFF
TRBV10-3	few	TRBJ2-1	TRBD2	TGTGCCATCAAGGGACTAGCGGGAGGGCCTCACAATGAGCAGTTCTTC	CAIKGLAGGPHNEQFF
TRBV6-2/TRBV6-3	.	TRBJ2-7	.	TGTGCCAGCAGTAGCCCCTGGCAGGGAGGCGACGAGCAGTACTTC	CASSSPWQGGDEQYF
TRBV19	.	TRBJ2-7	.	TGTGCCAGTAGTATCCCCCCATCCTACGAGCAGTACTTC	CASSIPPSYEQYF
TRBV6-2/TRBV6-3	.	TRBJ1-1	.	TGTGCCAGCAGTTACTTGCGAGCGGCCCCGAACACTGAAGCTTTCTTT	CASSYLRAAPNTEAFF
TRBV15	few	TRBJ2-1	.	TGTGCCACCAGCCCCAGGGGGGGGAGCAATGAGCAGTTCTTC	CATSPRGGSNEQFF
TRBV20-1	.	TRBJ1-2	TRBD1	TGCAGTGCGCTGACAGGGTCTCCTTTTAACTATGGCTACACCTTC	CSALTGSPFNYGYTF
TRBV6-1	many	TRBJ1-4	.	TGTGCCAGCAGGGACAGCCTTAATGAAAAACTGTTTTTT	CASRDSLNEKLFF
TRBV3-1	.	TRBJ2-2	.	TGTGCCACCACGACTGGGGGTCACACCGGGGAGCTGTTTTTT	CATTTGGHTGELFF
TRBV20-1	few	TRBJ1-6	.	TGCAGTGCTAGGATAAAAGGGGGGAATTACGGGGAACATAATTCACCCCTCCACTTT	CSARIKGGNYGEHNSPLHF
TRBV4-3	.	TRBJ2-3	.	TGCGCCAGCAGCCAGGTCAGCTACAGCACAGATACGCAGTATTTT	CASSQVSYSTDTQYF
TRBV7-9	once	TRBJ2-3	TRBD2	TGTGCCAGCAGCCCCGGGACTAGCGGGAGCCGAACGCAGTATTTT	CASSPGTSGSRTQYF